One sample yielded the 24 T cell receptor beta chains listed below, sequenced in a study of response to subunit inactivated influenza vaccine listed by TCRdb under 2018. The protocol used for the library was RT-PCR. The sequencing machine was an Illumina HiSeq 2500. Using fastp trimming at Q25 and MiXCR clonotype assembly, TCRdb reanalyzed the public sequencing data and kept in-frame beta chains. Entries are consolidated by CDR3 protein sequence, retaining the most common genes and DNA. This sample comprises about half a million distinct CDR3 sequences, 7.6% of them detected only once. The ten largest clonotypes hold approximately 13% of the sample. The sample in question was PBMCs from blood, obtained approximately 25 months after vaccination. These receptors were obtained from a man aged 50-75 years who received an inactivated influenza vaccine. Donor details come from another sample of the same person, matched by shared clones.

As to this clonotype: This could be a read error, since a much larger clone is one nucleotide away. V is TRBV3-1 and J is TRBJ2-1; D possibly corresponds to TRBD2 (5 bases). The CDR3 totals 15 residues. Germline loops: CDR1 LGHDT, CDR2 YNNKEL (reference sequence). Deletions cut 1 base from V and 5 bases from J, with 12 bases between. The CDR3 sequence is CASSQALAENNEQFF. The CDR3, as DNA: TGTGCCAGCAGCCAAGCCCTAGCTGAGAACAATGAGCAGTTCTTC.

In its sample, this clonotype was seen many times. The CDR3: CATSWQGAYEQYF. The CDR3 DNA is TGTGCCACCTCGTGGCAGGGGGCCTACGAGCAGTACTTC. The chain couples TRBV7-2 to TRBJ2-7, with TRBD1 matching over 7 bases. V dropped 10 bases and J dropped 2; count of bases not matched to a gene: 8. This CDR3 is 13 amino acids long. Germline V gives CDR1 SGHTA, CDR2 FQGNSA.

The chain employs TRBV7-2 and TRBJ2-3, with unresolved D. CDR1 is SGHTA and CDR2 is FQGNSA in the germline V gene. Trimming shortened V by 3 bases and J by 4 bases, and 8 bases separated the two germline ends. The CDR3 is made up of 13 amino acids. The chain's CDR3 is CASSFYNSDTQYF. The DNA of the CDR3 is TGTGCCAGCAGCTTTTACAATTCAGATACGCAGTATTTT.

The chain carries TRBV27 and TRBJ1-4; a possible D gene is TRBD1 (6 bases). In germline, CDR1 is MNHEY, CDR2 SMNVEV (reference sequence). CDR3 length: 13 amino acids. Trimming removed 3 bases from V and 4 bases from J, with 6 bases in between. CDR3 amino acids: CASSLDSNEKLFF. The CDR3 DNA follows: TGTGCCAGCAGTTTGGACAGTAATGAAAAACTGTTTTTT.

This clonotype appeared a few times. A much larger clonotype is one base distant, so this may be a read error. The chain couples TRBV12-3 or TRBV12-4 to TRBJ1-1, with 7 positions matching TRBD1. The CDR3 totals 13 residues. The CDR3 region is CASREGANTQAFF. In nucleotides, the CDR3 is TGTGCCAGCAGGGAGGGGGCCAACACTCAAGCTTTCTTT.

This clonotype showed up just a few times. CDR3: CASSPGVNTGELFF. In DNA, the CDR3 is TGCGCCAGCAGTCCGGGGGTAAACACCGGGGAGCTGTTTTTT. V and J are TRBV4-1 and TRBJ2-2; tentatively, D is TRBD2 (6 bases). V was trimmed by 6 bases and J by 2 bases, leaving 10 bases between them. The V gene's germline CDR1 is MGHRA and CDR2 YSYEKL. This CDR3 region has 14 residues.

The chain carries TRBV6-2 or TRBV6-3 and TRBJ2-7; D is perhaps TRBD1 or TRBD2 (5 bases each). Germline V gene sequence: CDR1 MNHEY, CDR2 SVGEGT. The CDR3 loop spans 15 amino acids. Trimming removed 0 bases from V and 4 bases from J, with 13 bases in between. CDR3 coding DNA: TGTGCCAGCAGTTACTCTGTGGGGGAGCTGTACGAGCAGTACTTC. This codes for CASSYSVGELYEQYF.

In its sample, this clonotype was seen a few times. The gene calls are TRBV6-2 or TRBV6-3 and TRBJ2-1; 10 bases map to TRBD2. This CDR3 is built from 16 residues. CDR1 MNHEY and CDR2 SVGEGT come from the germline V gene. V was clipped by 8 bases and J by 4 bases; unmatched bases: 11. CDR3 bases: TGTGCCAGCCGGTCCCTAGCGGGAGTAGCTTACAATGAGCAGTTCTTC. Translating gives CASRSLAGVAYNEQFF.

The chain links TRBV29-1 to TRBJ2-1; 9 bases fit TRBD2. V gave up 5 bases and J gave up 8 bases; unmatched junction bases: 7. The CDR3 length is 13 residues. Germline CDR1 is SQVTM and CDR2 is ANQGSEA. The CDR3 loop is CSVLGLAGDEQFF. Here the CDR3 DNA reads TGCAGCGTTCTGGGACTAGCAGGCGATGAGCAGTTCTTC.

DNA for the CDR3: TGCGCCAGCAGCTGGGGGACAGGGGACGAGCAGTACTTC. Encoded protein: CASSWGTGDEQYF. The J gene is TRBJ2-7, the V gene TRBV5-1; 10 bases are shared with TRBD1. The germline CDR1 and CDR2 sequences are SGHRS and YFSETQ. V lost 3 bases, J lost 5 bases, and 2 bases stayed unmatched. This CDR3 spans 13 amino acids.

This clonotype was seen a few times. The chain recombines TRBV4-1 with TRBJ2-7; a possible D gene is TRBD1 (6 bases). In germline, CDR1 is MGHRA, CDR2 YSYEKL. V lost 0 bases to trimming and J lost 2 bases, with 11 bases between them. This CDR3 has 15 residues. In nucleotides, the CDR3 is TGCGCCAGCAGCCAAGATCCCACAGGGACCTACGAGCAGTACTTC. Translation gives CASSQDPTGTYEQYF.

This clonotype was seen many times. V gene TRBV27 combines with J gene TRBJ1-1, with D possibly being TRBD1 (6 bases). This CDR3 spans 14 amino acids. Trimming took 2 bases from V and 6 from J, leaving 13 bases between them. Germline V gene sequence: CDR1 MNHEY, CDR2 SMNVEV (reference sequence). Here the CDR3 DNA reads TGTGCCAGCAGTTTACGGGGGCTAGGGTCTGAAGCTTTCTTT. This codes for CASSLRGLGSEAFF.

This clonotype was detected a few times. This chain uses TRBV20-1 with TRBJ1-1; tentative D call: TRBD1 (6 bases). V lost 6 bases and J 5 bases, leaving 13 bases between the germline ends. CDR1 and CDR2 (germline): DFQATT, SNEGSKA (reference sequence). This CDR3 comprises 12 residues. The CDR3, as DNA: TGCAGTGCAGAACTCAGGGGAACTGAAGCTTTCTTT. Protein sequence: CSAELRGTEAFF.

In regard to this clonotype: Because the CDR3 is missing its conserved closing phenylalanine or tryptophan, this is likely a read error. The V gene is TRBV7-8, the J gene TRBJ2-7; either TRBD1 or TRBD2 may supply D (5 bases each). CDR1 and CDR2 (germline): SGHVS, FQNEAQ. The CDR3 is 15 residues long. With 5 bases removed from V and 0 bases from J, the gap between germline ends came to 14 bases. The CDR3 region is CASSPRPGSSYEQYS. As DNA, the CDR3 is TGTGCCAGCAGCCCCAGACCAGGGAGCTCCTACGAGCAGTACTCC.

This clonotype was counted ten times or more. The rearrangement uses TRBV5-1 and TRBJ1-3; D is unclear. Per germline, CDR1 SGHRS and CDR2 YFSETQ. V lost 1 base, J lost 0 bases, and 11 bases lay in between. The CDR3 runs 16 residues. The DNA for the CDR3 is TGCGCCAGCAGCTTGAACGGAGGATCCTCTGGAAACACCATATATTTT. It is translated as CASSLNGGSSGNTIYF. Using reference TRBV5-1 and TRBJ1-3 for the parts outside the CDR3, the full variable domain is KAGVTQTPRYLIKTRGQQVTLSCSPISGHRSVSWYQQTPGQGLQFLFEYFSETQRNKGNFPGRFSGRQFSNSRSEMNVSTLELGDSALYLCASSLNGGSSGNTIYFGEGSWLTVV.

CDR3 nucleotides: TGTGCCAGCAGTGAATTATCTAGTGCAGGCTACACCTTC. Translating it yields CASSELSSAGYTF. The chain couples TRBV6-1 to TRBJ1-2; D ambiguous. Per germline, CDR1 MNHNS and CDR2 SASEGT. With 2 bases removed from V and 8 bases from J, the gap between germline ends came to 12 bases. This CDR3 has 13 residues.

This clonotype was counted only a few times. The chain couples TRBV3-1 to TRBJ2-7; no reliable D call. The length of the CDR3 is 14 residues. Between the trimmed V and J ends, which lost 4 bases and 6 bases, there was a span of 16 bases. The germline CDR1 and CDR2 sequences are LGHDT and YNNKEL (reference sequence). CDR3: CASSPRRILGEQYF. The CDR3 bases are TGTGCCAGCAGCCCCCGCCGCATTCTGGGCGAGCAGTACTTC.

This clonotype was observed at least ten times. The V call is TRBV6-1, the J call TRBJ2-2; 12 bases match TRBD2. V was pared by 5 bases and J by 6 bases, with 7 bases of the junction left unmatched. This CDR3 spans 16 amino acids. Germline-derived CDR1 and CDR2 are MNHNS and SASEGT. CDR3 DNA sequence: TGTGCCAGCAGTCCCTGGACTAGCGGGATTTCCGGGGAGCTGTTTTTT. It encodes CASSPWTSGISGELFF.

The chain combines TRBV5-4 with TRBJ2-3, with 7 bases lining up with TRBD2. V lost 5 bases, J lost 0 bases, and 6 bases stayed unmatched. CDR1 and CDR2 (germline): SGHNT, YYREEE (reference sequence). CDR3 length: 15 residues. Written as DNA, the CDR3 is TGTGCCAGCAGAAAAAGCGGGACTAGCACAGATACGCAGTATTTT. Translating gives CASRKSGTSTDTQYF.

CDR3 in DNA: TGCGCCAGCAGCCAAGTGGGAGTTGGCGGGGAGCTGTTTTTT. Protein product: CASSQVGVGGELFF. This chain uses TRBV4-1 with TRBJ2-2; maybe TRBD2 (5 bases). Germline CDR1 and CDR2: MGHRA and YSYEKL. CDR3 length: 14 residues. V dropped 1 base and J dropped 7 bases, with 10 bases sitting between them.

The CDR3 here is CASSLLSSTYGYTF. The DNA of the CDR3 is TGCGCCAGCAGCTTGTTATCCAGCACCTATGGCTACACCTTC. This chain connects TRBV5-1 to TRBJ1-2; no firm D call. The CDR3 is made up of 14 amino acids. Germline-derived CDR1 and CDR2 are SGHRS and YFSETQ. The V and J ends lost 1 base and 4 bases respectively, with 11 bases between them.

The table lists this clonotype with many counts. The chain recombines TRBV5-6 with TRBJ2-7; TRBD1 aligns across 7 bases. Germline V gene data show CDR1 as SGHDT and CDR2 as YYEEEE. The CDR3 has 13 amino acids. The J segment lost 8 bases and the V segment lost 4 bases, leaving 9 bases of the junction unmatched. CDR3 DNA sequence: TGTGCCAGCAGCCCCGGGACAGAAACCCAGCAGTACTTC. It is translated as CASSPGTETQQYF.

The V call is TRBV13, the J call TRBJ2-2; no reliable D call. Between the trimmed V and J ends, which lost 6 bases and 3 bases, there was a span of 14 bases. Per the germline V gene, CDR1 is PRHDT and CDR2 is FYEKMQ (reference sequence). The CDR3 sequence is 15 residues long. CDR3 sequence (DNA): TGTGCCAGCAGACGTTCTTTGGAGTACACCGGGGAGCTGTTTTTT. Amino acid sequence: CASRRSLEYTGELFF.

This sequence joins TRBV11-2 and TRBJ1-2, with TRBD1 as a possible D gene (6 bases). The V gene's germline CDR1 is SGHAT and CDR2 FQNNGV. V lost 3 bases to trimming and J lost 4 bases, with 18 bases between them. CDR3 length: 16 amino acids. The CDR3 DNA is TGTGCCAGCAGCTTCGAACAGGGCGCCGTGGGCTATGGCTACACCTTC. This gives the protein CASSFEQGAVGYGYTF.